The clone carrying this T cell receptor (beta chain) came up once. Its target is unknown. The CDR3 extends over 16 amino acids. The V gene's germline CDR1 is MNHNS and CDR2 SASEGT. With 1 base removed from V and 2 bases from J, the gap between germline ends came to 14 bases. This specimen belongs to a study of blood T cells in healthy people across ages. A second PCR, run for roughly 7 to 11 cycles, used a sample-barcoded 5' primer plus a J-beta primer mix. Each cDNA molecule was tagged by a template-switch adaptor with 12 random nucleotides. TCRdb re-called the 5' RACE reads with MiXCR, one entry per CDR3 protein. The table shows over a million distinct CDR3 sequences, with 40% to 50% occurring only once. Study-wide results and caveats: More naive CD4+ cells and higher diversity were found in long-lived than in aged donors.

The receptor was isolated from a woman aged 60-70 years in good health. The V gene is TRBV6-1, the J gene TRBJ1-1, with a tentative D call TRBD1 (6 bases). The sequenced sample consisted of blood. CDR3 protein: CASSEGPIQGNTEAFF. CDR3 DNA sequence: TGTGCCAGCAGTGAAGGCCCCATACAGGGTAACACTGAAGCTTTCTTT.